This T cell receptor (beta chain) is drawn from a study of blood T cell repertoires in COVID-19. Study in general: Both acute and convalescent COVID-19 samples were obtained from the United States, Italy and Spain.

Clones were read by immunoSEQ multiplex PCR, and TCRdb kept only the in-frame ones, dropping some. The sample contains approximately 160,000 clones, roughly 72% of which appear only once. The ends were cut back, 0 bases at V and 3 bases at J, with 9 bases in the middle. The CDR3 consists of 14 residues. Germline-derived CDR1 and CDR2 are MNHNS and SASEGT. The chain couples TRBV6-1 to TRBJ2-7; maybe TRBD1 (6 bases). Sample: peripheral blood. The sequence was collected from an elderly woman with acute or convalescent COVID-19. The DNA of the CDR3 is TGTGCCAGCAGTGAAGCTGGACAGATCTACGAGCAGTACTTC. This encodes CASSEAGQIYEQYF.